Shown below are 23 T cell receptor beta chains from a single sample sequenced in a study of Ad26.COV2.S vaccination and SARS-CoV-2 variants. Data came from immunoSEQ multiplex PCR; TCRdb stores just in-frame clones and leaves some out. The sample lists hundreds of thousands of clones; around 90% were seen once. Sample: peripheral blood, taken after recovery from COVID-19. Receptors originate from a human donor who had recovered from COVID-19.

This chain connects TRBV24-1 to TRBJ2-2; no reliable D call. This CDR3 region has 14 residues. Germline V gene sequence: CDR1 KGHDR, CDR2 SFDVKD. With 5 bases removed from V and 0 bases from J, the gap between germline ends came to 6 bases. The CDR3 coding sequence is TGTGCCACCAGTGGCAGCTCGAACACCGGGGAGCTGTTTTTT. Translating it yields CATSGSSNTGELFF.

The rearrangement joins TRBV12-3 or TRBV12-4 to TRBJ1-2; tentative D call: TRBD1 (6 bases). This CDR3 is built from 13 residues. V lost 3 bases to trimming and J lost 7 bases, with 12 bases between them. In DNA, the CDR3 is TGTGCCAGCAGTTTTGGGGGCGCGGGTGGCTACACCTTC. It translates to CASSFGGAGGYTF.

The chain couples TRBV2 to TRBJ2-7, with D unclear. V lost 6 bases, J lost 4 bases, and 7 bases lay in between. The V gene's germline CDR1 is SNHLY and CDR2 FYNNEI. The CDR3 length is 11 residues. The CDR3 sequence is CASSSPYEQYF. The CDR3 DNA reads as TGTGCCAGCAGCAGCCCTTACGAGCAGTACTTC.

This clone showed up just once. The rearrangement uses TRBV2 and TRBJ1-5; 9 bases are shared with TRBD1. The length of the CDR3 is 14 residues. With 3 bases clipped from V and 5 bases from J, the junction kept 2 bases outside the gene matches. Looked up from germline, CDR1 is SNHLY and CDR2 is FYNNEI. CDR3 bases: TGTGCCAGCAGTGATGGGGACAGGGATCAGCCCCAGCATTTT. Residues: CASSDGDRDQPQHF.

The chain combines TRBV7-9 with TRBJ1-3, with 9 bases aligning to TRBD1. V lost 2 bases, J lost 0 bases, and 11 bases stayed unmatched. The germline CDR1 and CDR2 sequences are SEHNR and FQNEAQ (reference sequence). The CDR3 runs to 19 residues. CDR3: CASSLNPGQGVSSGNTIYF. In nucleotides, the CDR3 is TGTGCCAGCAGCTTAAATCCGGGACAGGGCGTTAGCTCTGGAAACACCATATATTTT.

This rearrangement joins TRBV4-3 to TRBJ1-1, with TRBD1 identical over 7 bases. Losses at the gene ends were 0 bases for V and 1 base for J; bases not matched to a gene: 8. There are 17 residues in the CDR3. Germline CDR1 reads LGHNA; CDR2 reads YSLEER. The chain's CDR3 is CASSQDYEGASNTEAFF. Written as DNA, the CDR3 is TGCGCCAGCAGCCAAGATTACGAGGGGGCGTCGAACACTGAAGCTTTCTTT.

The rearrangement links TRBV24-1 to TRBJ2-5, with 8 bases lining up with TRBD1. Unmatched junction bases numbered 7, after V lost 4 bases and J lost 1 base. The CDR3 contains 16 residues. Looked up from germline, CDR1 is KGHDR and CDR2 is SFDVKD. CDR3 amino acids: CATSELRGHLQETQYF. CDR3 nucleotide sequence: TGTGCCACCAGTGAACTCAGGGGGCACCTCCAAGAGACCCAGTACTTC.

The chain carries TRBV11-2 and TRBJ1-2, with no clear D. This CDR3 spans 15 amino acids. V lost 3 bases to trimming and J lost 1 base, with 12 bases between them. Per germline, CDR1 SGHAT and CDR2 FQNNGV. The CDR3 nucleotides read TGTGCCAGCAGCTTCGAAAGGGAGCTTAACTATGGCTACACCTTC. Residues: CASSFERELNYGYTF.

The chain couples TRBV29-1 to TRBJ1-1; D perhaps matches TRBD1 (5 bases). This CDR3 spans 12 amino acids. V gave up 3 bases and J gave up 5 bases, with 10 bases separating them. The germline V gene has CDR1 SQVTM and CDR2 ANQGSEA. The CDR3 loop is CSVDGGITEAFF. The CDR3 DNA reads as TGCAGCGTTGATGGGGGGATTACTGAAGCTTTCTTT. Drawing the rest from reference TRBV29-1 and TRBJ1-1, the complete variable domain is SAVISQKPSRDICQRGTSLTIQCQVDSQVTMMFWYRQQPGQSLTLIATANQGSEATYESGFVIDKFPISRPNLTFSTLTVSNMSPEDSSIYLCSVDGGITEAFFGQGTRLTVV.

The CDR3: CATSDTLGDTQYF. Here the CDR3 DNA reads TGTGCCACCAGTGATACCCTCGGGGATACGCAGTATTTT. This chain links TRBV24-1 with TRBJ2-3; D call uncertain. The CDR3 consists of 13 residues. Trimming removed 3 bases at V and 6 bases at J, with 9 bases between. Per germline, CDR1 KGHDR and CDR2 SFDVKD.

The chain carries TRBV14 and TRBJ2-5; tentatively, D is TRBD1 or TRBD2 (5 bases each). CDR3 length: 15 amino acids. V was pared by 5 bases and J by 2 bases, with 15 bases between. Germline V CDR1 and CDR2: SGHDN, FVKESK. The CDR3 region is CASSDGTRAQETQYF. DNA for the CDR3: TGTGCCAGCAGCGACGGGACCCGGGCGCAAGAGACCCAGTACTTC.

The rearrangement joins TRBV7-3 to TRBJ2-2, with D perhaps TRBD2 (5 bases). Trimming pared 1 base from V and 4 bases from J, leaving 10 bases between. CDR3 size: 15 residues. From germline, CDR1 is SGHTA and CDR2 FQGTGA. The CDR3 sequence is CASSLRGQLTGELFF. The DNA of the CDR3 is TGTGCCAGCAGCTTAAGAGGGCAGCTCACCGGGGAGCTGTTTTTT.

This chain uses TRBV7-2 with TRBJ2-1, with D perhaps matching TRBD2 (5 bases). Germline CDR1 SGHTA, CDR2 FQGNSA. Trimming shortened V by 1 base and J by 12 bases, and 16 bases separated the two germline ends. CDR3 length: 14 residues. CDR3 sequence (DNA): TGTGCCAGCAGCTTAGTTGATGGGGTACTAGGGCAGTTCTTC. Protein: CASSLVDGVLGQFF.

The chain joins TRBV5-4 to TRBJ1-1; tentatively, D is TRBD1 (5 bases). Trimming removed 7 bases from V and 1 base from J, with 17 bases in between. Germline V gene lookup returns CDR1 SGHNT and CDR2 YYREEE (reference sequence). The CDR3 has 15 residues. This chain's CDR3 is CASGLGRRENTEAFF. The CDR3 nucleotides are TGTGCCAGCGGTCTTGGGCGCAGGGAGAACACTGAAGCTTTCTTT.

The chain carries TRBV4-1 and TRBJ2-1; D uncertain. In germline, CDR1 is MGHRA, CDR2 YSYEKL. V was cut by 0 bases and J by 9 bases, with 6 bases left in between. This CDR3 contains 12 residues. This CDR3 is CASSQEAGEQFF. The CDR3 DNA sequence: TGCGCCAGCAGCCAAGAAGCCGGTGAGCAGTTCTTC.

The chain couples TRBV5-1 to TRBJ1-2; maybe TRBD1 (5 bases). Germline CDR1 and CDR2: SGHRS and YFSETQ. The V end lost 2 bases, the J end lost 2 bases, and 16 bases lay between the germline ends. This CDR3 contains 16 residues. The CDR3 loop is CASSFISLGLNYGYTF. The CDR3 region has the DNA TGCGCCAGCAGCTTTATCAGTTTGGGACTAAACTATGGCTACACCTTC.

This chain joins TRBV6-1 and TRBJ2-3; a weak D match, TRBD1 (5 bases). Trimming cost V 4 bases and J 2 bases, with 16 bases left between them. CDR1 MNHNS and CDR2 SASEGT come from the germline V gene. CDR3 size: 16 residues. This chain's CDR3 is CASSALTVSFTDTQYF. The DNA of the CDR3 is TGTGCCAGCAGTGCCTTGACAGTATCATTCACAGATACGCAGTATTTT.

The chain links TRBV9 to TRBJ2-1, with 8 bases lining up with TRBD1. Germline values: CDR1 SGDLS, CDR2 YYNGEE. The V and J ends lost 2 bases and 9 bases, in that order; junction bases with no gene match: 1. The CDR3 is made up of 12 amino acids. CDR3 in DNA: TGTGCCAGCAGCGTCACAGGGGGTGAGCAGTTCTTC. It encodes CASSVTGGEQFF.

The V and J genes are TRBV6-4 and TRBJ2-1, with 9 bases aligning to TRBD2. The CDR3 length is 15 residues. Looked up from germline, CDR1 is MRHNA and CDR2 is SNTAGT. The trim removed 6 bases at V and 3 bases at J, leaving 6 bases unmatched. The CDR3 loop reads CASSDLAGSYNEQFF. For the CDR3, the DNA is TGTGCCAGCAGCGATCTAGCGGGGAGCTACAATGAGCAGTTCTTC.

The J gene is TRBJ1-5, the V gene TRBV7-9, with D perhaps TRBD1 (5 bases). The germline V gene encodes CDR1 SEHNR and CDR2 FQNEAQ (reference sequence). The CDR3 has 14 amino acids. V dropped 3 bases and J dropped 0 bases, with 6 bases sitting between them. The CDR3 protein is CASSFDSSNQPQHF. The CDR3 region has the DNA TGTGCCAGCAGCTTCGACAGTAGCAATCAGCCCCAGCATTTT.

This chain joins TRBV6-5 and TRBJ2-7; 9 bases fit TRBD2. V lost 2 bases to trimming and J lost 2 bases; unmatched junction nucleotides: 1. Germline CDR1 reads MNHEY; CDR2 reads SVGAGI. The CDR3 runs 14 residues. CDR3 region: CASSYKRGAYEQYF. The CDR3 DNA follows: TGTGCCAGCAGTTACAAGCGGGGGGCCTACGAGCAGTACTTC.

The chain links TRBV9 to TRBJ2-1; the D gene is possibly TRBD1 (6 bases). This CDR3 region has 14 residues. Germline V CDR1 and CDR2: SGDLS, YYNGEE. The V gene lost 4 bases and the J gene lost 8 bases, with 16 bases spanning the gap. The CDR3 DNA reads TGTGCCAGCAGCTCCGGGACACCCTTGGATGAGCAGTTCTTC. Its translation is CASSSGTPLDEQFF.

The rearrangement uses TRBV2 and TRBJ1-2, with a tentative D call TRBD1 (5 bases). Germline CDR1 reads SNHLY; CDR2 reads FYNNEI. Trimming removed 6 bases at V and 4 bases at J, with 12 bases between. This CDR3 comprises 13 residues. The CDR3 reads CASSEVDSYGYTF. The DNA of the CDR3 is TGTGCCAGCAGCGAGGTCGACAGCTATGGCTACACCTTC.